The sequence of this T cell receptor beta chain was determined in a study of blood T cell repertoires in COVID-19. This CDR3 is 14 amino acids long. The junction had 9 bases not matched to a gene; V was cut back by 2 bases and J by 11 bases. Germline V gives CDR1 GTSNPN, CDR2 SVGIG (reference sequence). Method: immunoSEQ multiplex PCR; TCRdb's copy keeps in-frame clones and lacks some. The sample includes 450,000 or so clones, 80% to 90% of them seen just once. The sequencing sample was made of peripheral blood. V usage is TRBV30 and J usage is TRBJ1-5; 10 bases are shared with TRBD1. The sequence was obtained from a man aged 18 to 30 with COVID-19, enrolled during active disease. The CDR3 nucleotides read TGTGCCTGGAGTTCAGGACAGGGGGGGTCTGCCCAGCATTTT. This gives the protein CAWSSGQGGSAQHF. The full variable domain, with the rest looked up from reference TRBV30 and TRBJ1-5, is SQTIHQWPATLVQPVGSPLSLECTVEGTSNPNLYWYRQAAGRGLQLLFYSVGIGQISSEVPQNLSASRPQDRQFILSSKKLLLSDSGFYLCAWSSGQGGSAQHFGDGTRLSIL.